The 13 T cell receptor beta chains in this list originate from one sample, sequenced in a study of blood T cell repertoires in COVID-19. The protocol was immunoSEQ multiplex PCR, while the TCRdb copy is restricted to in-frame clones and leaves out a portion. This table has tens of thousands of clones, roughly nine tenths appearing once. The sequenced material came from peripheral blood. The receptor set was obtained from a man aged 40-49 years with active COVID-19.

V usage is TRBV28 and J usage is TRBJ1-3; 8 nucleotides align to TRBD1. The trim removed 6 bases at V and 4 bases at J, leaving 20 bases unmatched. Germline V lookup: CDR1 MDHEN, CDR2 SYDVKM. The CDR3 is made up of 19 amino acids. The CDR3 protein is CASSFNLPTGQEGGNTIYF. For the CDR3, the DNA is TGTGCCAGCAGCTTTAACCTCCCAACGGGACAGGAGGGGGGAAACACCATATATTTT.

The chain is built from TRBV5-1 and TRBJ2-1; D is undetermined. Trimming removed 3 bases at V and 0 bases at J, with 4 bases between. This CDR3 spans 13 amino acids. Germline V gives CDR1 SGHRS, CDR2 YFSETQ. The chain's CDR3 is CASSSSSYNEQFF. The DNA for the CDR3 is TGCGCCAGCAGCTCCAGCTCCTACAATGAGCAGTTCTTC.

The gene calls are TRBV4-1 and TRBJ2-3; the D gene is possibly TRBD2 (5 bases). The CDR3 has 15 amino acids. Germline V CDR1 and CDR2: MGHRA, YSYEKL. The ends were cut back, 5 bases at V and 2 bases at J, with 14 bases in the middle. This CDR3 is CASSEDGGPTDTQYF. CDR3 nucleotide sequence: TGCGCCAGCAGCGAGGACGGAGGACCCACAGATACGCAGTATTTT.

The chain is built from TRBV4-1 and TRBJ2-5; D is unresolved. The CDR3 covers 14 residues. V lost 2 bases and J lost 1, with 8 bases in between. Germline CDR1 is MGHRA and CDR2 is YSYEKL. The CDR3 DNA follows: TGCGCCAGCAGCCAACAGGCCTTCCAAGAGACCCAGTACTTC. This codes for CASSQQAFQETQYF.

The chain recombines TRBV27 with TRBJ2-7; TRBD2 matches at 8 bases. Germline CDR1 and CDR2: MNHEY and SMNVEV (reference sequence). Trimming removed 5 bases from V and 4 bases from J; junction bases left unmatched: 7. The CDR3 has 14 residues. The CDR3 sequence is CASSPWSGSYEQYF. CDR3 DNA sequence: TGTGCCAGCAGTCCCTGGAGCGGGAGTTACGAGCAGTACTTC.

This clone occurred once. The rearrangement joins TRBV5-1 to TRBJ1-3; TRBD1 agrees at 10 bases. The V gene end was trimmed by 2 bases and the J gene end by 2 bases; junction bases not matched to a gene: 1. The CDR3 spans 15 residues. Looked up from germline, CDR1 is SGHRS and CDR2 is YFSETQ. Here the CDR3 reads CASSLGQGAGNTIYF. The CDR3 region has the DNA TGCGCCAGCAGCTTAGGACAGGGGGCTGGAAACACCATATATTTT.

This chain connects TRBV5-1 to TRBJ2-5; D is possibly TRBD1 or TRBD2 (9 bases each). Germline CDR1 reads SGHRS; CDR2 reads YFSETQ. The CDR3 consists of 22 residues. Between the trimmed V and J ends, which lost 6 bases and 3 bases, there was a span of 39 bases. The chain's CDR3 is CASTLGQGLFASGTREKETQYF. DNA for the CDR3: TGCGCCAGCACCCTCGGACAGGGGCTTTTTGCTAGCGGGACTCGGGAGAAAGAGACCCAGTACTTC.

The J gene is TRBJ1-4, the V gene TRBV27; 9 nucleotides line up with TRBD1. Germline assignment: CDR1 MNHEY and CDR2 SMNVEV (reference sequence). The J segment lost 2 bases and the V segment lost 0 bases, leaving 7 bases of the junction unmatched. CDR3 length: 18 amino acids. CDR3 coding DNA: TGTGCCAGCAGTTTATCGGTGGGACAGGGTGGGACTAATGAAAAACTGTTTTTT. It specifies CASSLSVGQGGTNEKLFF.

The chain recombines TRBV3-1 (or the pseudogene TRBV3-2) with TRBJ2-2; TRBD2 is a possible D gene (6 bases). The CDR3 is 15 residues long. Trimming cost V 4 bases and J 3 bases, with 12 bases left between them. Germline CDR1 LGHDT, CDR2 YNNKEL (reference sequence). The CDR3 here is CASSLSGLDTGELFF. CDR3 DNA: TGTGCCAGCAGCCTCTCGGGACTTGACACCGGGGAGCTGTTTTTT.

The chain carries TRBV19 and TRBJ2-1; 7 bases line up with TRBD2. This CDR3 is 14 amino acids long. With V trimmed by 7 bases and J by 3 bases, 6 bases remained unmatched. Germline lookup yields CDR1 LNHDA and CDR2 SQIVND (reference sequence). The CDR3 DNA sequence: TGTGCCAGTAAGGCTAGCGGCTTCTACAATGAGCAGTTCTTC. The encoded protein is CASKASGFYNEQFF.

The chain carries TRBV11-2 and TRBJ2-1; tentatively, D is TRBD2 (5 bases). The CDR3 consists of 16 residues. Germline CDR1 is SGHAT and CDR2 is FQNNGV. The germline V and J ends were trimmed by 6 bases and 12 bases, with 27 bases remaining between them. CDR3 DNA sequence: TGTGCCAGCAGTTTTGTAAGCGGAGGCCACAATGAGGGGCAGTTCTTC. Translation gives CASSFVSGGHNEGQFF.

The chain is built from TRBV14 and TRBJ2-3, with 10 bases that match TRBD2. The V and J ends lost 2 bases and 6 bases, in that order; junction bases with no gene match: 2. Germline assignment: CDR1 SGHDN and CDR2 FVKESK. The CDR3 runs 14 residues. Written as DNA, the CDR3 is TGTGCCAGCAGCCAACTAGCGGGAGCGGATACGCAGTATTTT. Translated, it gives CASSQLAGADTQYF.

This rearrangement joins TRBV3-1 (or the pseudogene TRBV3-2) to TRBJ1-4; TRBD1 might be the D (6 bases). The CDR3 is made up of 16 amino acids. V lost 3 bases to trimming and J lost 5 bases, with 16 bases between them. The germline V gene has CDR1 LGHDT and CDR2 YNNKEL (reference sequence). CDR3 in DNA: TGTGCCAGCAGCCAGGCAATACAGGGTCCCAATGAAAAACTGTTTTTT. Its protein is CASSQAIQGPNEKLFF.